The next 17 T cell receptor beta chains were all read from a single sample in a study of beta chain features in type 1 diabetes. As every portion of the isolated RNA was reverse transcribed, the sequencing read expressed TCRB transcripts. Using immunoSEQ multiplex PCR, the repertoire was profiled, and TCRdb retains in-frame clones only, with some absent. The sample holds around 500,000 clones, roughly an eighth seen once. Sequences were obtained from naive CD4+ T cells from blood. These receptors were collected from a woman between 18 and 30 years old in good health.

This clone was counted a few times. J is TRBJ1-2 and V is TRBV15; D gene uncertain. The CDR3 loop spans 13 amino acids. The germline gives CDR1 LNHNV, CDR2 YYDKDF (reference sequence). V was cut by 1 base and J by 0 bases, with 3 bases left in between. The CDR3 region is CATSRVPNYGYTF. CDR3 nucleotides: TGTGCCACCAGCAGAGTACCTAACTATGGCTACACCTTC.

The genes are TRBV2 and TRBJ2-1; a weak D match, TRBD1 (6 bases). The CDR3 totals 14 residues. From germline, CDR1 is SNHLY and CDR2 FYNNEI. V dropped 7 bases and J dropped 8 bases, with 18 bases sitting between them. Written as DNA, the CDR3 is TGTGCCAGCACCCAGCATCGGACAGATGATGAGCAGTTCTTC. This encodes CASTQHRTDDEQFF. Full variable domain (missing parts from reference TRBV2 and TRBJ2-1): EPEVTQTPSHQVTQMGQEVILRCVPISNHLYFYWYRQILGQKVEFLVSFYNNEISEKSEIFDDQFSVERPDGSNFTLKIRSTKLEDSAMYFCASTQHRTDDEQFFGPGTRLTVL.

The chain joins TRBV28 to TRBJ1-1, with D perhaps matching TRBD1 (6 bases). Trimming cost V 8 bases and J 5 bases, with 15 bases left between them. The CDR3 sequence is 13 residues long. Germline V gene lookup returns CDR1 MDHEN and CDR2 SYDVKM. For the CDR3, the DNA is TGTGCCAGCCGAGGGGGATCGGGGACTGAAGCTTTCTTT. This translates into CASRGGSGTEAFF.

The V call is TRBV18, the J call TRBJ2-7; 9 nucleotides match TRBD2. The trim removed 5 bases at V and 2 bases at J, leaving 7 bases unmatched. CDR1 is KGHSH and CDR2 is LQKENI in the germline V gene. The CDR3 spans 15 residues. Here the CDR3 DNA reads TGTGCCAGCTCAACAAGCGGGGGGATCGCCTACGAGCAGTACTTC. Residues: CASSTSGGIAYEQYF. Together with reference TRBV18 and TRBJ2-7, the CDR3 gives the full variable domain: NAGVMQNPRHLVRRRGQEARLRCSPMKGHSHVYWYRQLPEEGLKFMVYLQKENIIDESGMPKERFSAEFPKEGPSILRIQQVVRGDSAAYFCASSTSGGIAYEQYFGPGTRLTVT.

The chain uses TRBV18 and TRBJ2-2; D is unresolved. V dropped 5 bases and J dropped 1 base, with 5 bases sitting between them. The CDR3 length is 13 residues. Germline V gene lookup returns CDR1 KGHSH and CDR2 LQKENI. This CDR3 reads CASSGENTGELFF. For the CDR3, the DNA is TGTGCCAGCTCAGGCGAGAACACCGGGGAGCTGTTTTTT.

V is TRBV5-1 and J is TRBJ2-5; TRBD2 might be the D (5 bases). V was trimmed by 4 bases and J by 1 base, leaving 11 bases between them. Germline-derived CDR1 and CDR2 are SGHRS and YFSETQ. CDR3 length: 14 amino acids. CDR3 nucleotides: TGCGCCAGCAGCAGAGGGAGCGGCCAAGAGACCCAGTACTTC. Translated, it gives CASSRGSGQETQYF.

This clone showed up just a few times. The chain is built from TRBV5-1 and TRBJ1-1, with 8 bases lining up with TRBD1. Germline V gives CDR1 SGHRS, CDR2 YFSETQ. The CDR3 contains 16 residues. After removal of 2 bases from V and 0 bases from J, the junction contained 6 bases not matched to a gene. In DNA, the CDR3 is TGCGCCAGCAGCTTCGGGACAGGTCTCATGAACACTGAAGCTTTCTTT. Encoded protein: CASSFGTGLMNTEAFF.

The rearrangement joins TRBV27 to TRBJ2-7; 9 bases align to TRBD2. V lost 2 bases and J lost 3; bases outside the gene matches: 14. This CDR3 contains 18 residues. Per the germline V gene, CDR1 is MNHEY and CDR2 is SMNVEV (reference sequence). CDR3 region: CASSLRRLAGSFSYEQYF. The CDR3 nucleotides are TGTGCCAGCAGTTTAAGGCGCCTAGCGGGATCATTCAGCTACGAGCAGTACTTC.

This clone turned up a few times. V gene TRBV4-3 combines with J gene TRBJ2-4; D may correspond to TRBD1 or TRBD2 (5 bases each). The CDR3 extends over 12 amino acids. V shed 5 bases and J shed 9 bases, with 11 bases lying between them. Germline loops: CDR1 LGHNA, CDR2 YSLEER. The CDR3 reads CASSAIGGIQYF. CDR3 bases: TGCGCCAGCAGCGCCATTGGGGGCATTCAGTACTTC.

This clone was counted between two and nine times. The chain carries TRBV13 and TRBJ2-7; 9 bases agree with TRBD2. Unmatched junction bases numbered 10, after V lost 7 bases and J lost 3 bases. The CDR3 consists of 15 residues. Germline CDR1 PRHDT, CDR2 FYEKMQ (reference sequence). The chain's CDR3 is CASKAGGPESYEQYF. DNA for the CDR3: TGTGCCAGCAAGGCGGGAGGGCCGGAGAGCTACGAGCAGTACTTC.

The chain employs TRBV4-1 and TRBJ1-3, with D uncertain. Germline values: CDR1 MGHRA, CDR2 YSYEKL. The CDR3 length is 14 residues. V lost 3 bases and J lost 6, with 12 bases in between. CDR3 sequence reads: CASSQFLEINTIYF. CDR3 bases: TGCGCCAGCAGCCAGTTTCTGGAGATAAACACCATATATTTT.

The chain has TRBV7-2 and TRBJ2-4; 7 nucleotides align to TRBD1. V gave up 6 bases and J gave up 0 bases; unmatched junction bases: 5. There are 15 residues in the CDR3. Germline CDR1 reads SGHTA; CDR2 reads FQGNSA. CDR3 in amino acids: CASSTTGVAKNIQYF. DNA of the CDR3: TGTGCCAGCAGTACCACAGGGGTAGCCAAAAACATTCAGTACTTC.

This clone was detected a few times. The chain links TRBV7-2 to TRBJ2-3; D gene unclear. This CDR3 is 14 amino acids long. V gave up 0 bases and J gave up 2 bases, with 6 bases separating them. Germline-derived CDR1 and CDR2 are SGHTA and FQGNSA. In nucleotides, the CDR3 is TGTGCCAGCAGCTTAGCGAGGAACACAGATACGCAGTATTTT. It yields the protein CASSLARNTDTQYF.

The genes are TRBV7-3 and TRBJ2-1, with 7 bases matching TRBD1. Germline lookup yields CDR1 SGHTA and CDR2 FQGTGA. The CDR3 runs to 16 residues. J was trimmed by 1 base and V by 6 bases; bases with no gene match: 9. The CDR3 nucleotides are TGTGCCAGCAGTCGAACCCGGGACAGTTCCTACAATGAGCAGTTCTTC. Translation: CASSRTRDSSYNEQFF. The variable domain in full, completed from reference TRBV7-3 and TRBJ2-1, reads GAGVSQTPSNKVTEKGKYVELRCDPISGHTALYWYRQSLGQGPEFLIYFQGTGAADDSGLPNDRFFAVRPEGSVSTLKIQRTERGDSAVYLCASSRTRDSSYNEQFFGPGTRLTVL.

V is TRBV23-1 and J is TRBJ1-1; D is undetermined. TRBV23-1 qualifies as an ORF whose function is uncertain. The CDR3 extends over 16 amino acids. Trimming shortened V by 0 bases and J by 1 base, and 12 bases separated the two germline ends. The CDR3 sequence is CASSQSRLPSNTEAFF. The CDR3 bases are TGCGCCAGCAGTCAATCAAGGTTGCCTTCGAACACTGAAGCTTTCTTT.

This clone was picked up a small number of times. DNA for the CDR3: TGTGCCAGCAGGCAGGCCAGTCCAGATACGCAGTATTTT. This gives the protein CASRQASPDTQYF. This chain uses TRBV9 with TRBJ2-3; D is uncertain. This CDR3 has 13 residues. Looked up from germline, CDR1 is SGDLS and CDR2 is YYNGEE. With 5 bases removed from V and 4 bases from J, the gap between germline ends came to 11 bases.

The genes are TRBV27 and TRBJ2-1; TRBD1 aligns across 9 bases. V trimming: 5 bases; J trimming: 7 bases; junction bases outside the gene matches: 12. Germline assignment: CDR1 MNHEY and CDR2 SMNVEV (reference sequence). CDR3 size: 16 residues. The CDR3 nucleotides are TGTGCCAGCAGTCCCTCCGGGACAGGGTCGGGGAATGAGCAGTTCTTC. As protein: CASSPSGTGSGNEQFF.